Below, 13 T cell receptor beta chains from the same sample are listed, as sequenced in a study of radiotherapy plus CTLA-4 blockade in lung cancer. Generated by immunoSEQ multiplex PCR, the TCRdb table keeps only in-frame clones and is missing some. The sample consists of tens of thousands of clones, approximately 76% of them appearing once. The sample consisted of peripheral blood, taken from a patient treated with radiotherapy plus ipilimumab. Receptors originate from a human donor with non-small cell lung cancer who had a complete response to radiotherapy plus ipilimumab.

With respect to this clone: Other DNA sequences in this sample translate to the same CDR3. The J gene is TRBJ1-5, the V gene TRBV6-5; D possibly corresponds to TRBD1 (5 bases). V lost 5 bases to trimming and J lost 4 bases, with 12 bases between them. The germline CDR1 and CDR2 sequences are MNHEY and SVGAGI. The CDR3 loop spans 14 amino acids. CDR3: CASSGGGTNQPQHF. The CDR3, as DNA: TGTGCCAGCAGTGGGGGAGGTACTAATCAGCCCCAGCATTTT.

The chain employs TRBV7-2 and TRBJ1-2, with 9 bases that match TRBD1. The CDR3 contains 16 residues. The V gene end was trimmed by 5 bases and the J gene end by 5 bases; junction bases not matched to a gene: 12. Germline CDR1 and CDR2: SGHTA and FQGNSA. CDR3 DNA: TGTGCCAGCAGCAAGAGGGTGACAGGGGGACGGTATGGCTACACCTTC. Translating it yields CASSKRVTGGRYGYTF.

The chain carries TRBV30 and TRBJ1-1; 9 bases align to TRBD1. The germline CDR1 and CDR2 sequences are GTSNPN and SVGIG (reference sequence). The V and J ends lost 5 bases and 1 base, in that order; junction bases with no gene match: 11. The CDR3 is made up of 16 amino acids. DNA for the CDR3: TGTGCCTGGCAAGGGACAGGGCGTGGGTCGAACACTGAAGCTTTCTTT. Its translation is CAWQGTGRGSNTEAFF.

The chain has TRBV5-4 and TRBJ2-7; the D is unclear. The V end lost 0 bases, the J end lost 6 bases, and 16 bases lay between the germline ends. CDR3 size: 15 residues. CDR1 and CDR2 (germline): SGHNT, YYREEE (reference sequence). CDR3 loop: CASSLVQRPIGEQYF. CDR3 in DNA: TGTGCCAGCAGCTTGGTTCAGAGGCCGATCGGCGAGCAGTACTTC.

The J gene is TRBJ1-1, the V gene TRBV5-1, with 7 bases matching TRBD1. This CDR3 has 14 amino acids. Germline trimming cut 1 base from V and 8 bases from J; bases unmatched to any gene: 8. The V gene's germline CDR1 is SGHRS and CDR2 YFSETQ. The DNA for the CDR3 is TGCGCCAGCAGCTTGCACGAGACAGGGAAGGAAGCTTTCTTT. Translated: CASSLHETGKEAFF.

The V gene is TRBV7-3, the J gene TRBJ2-1; a weak D match, TRBD2 (6 bases). This CDR3 has 15 residues. Germline CDR1 SGHTA, CDR2 FQGTGA. V lost 4 bases and J lost 7, with 17 bases in between. CDR3 loop: CASSYDRLVQNEQFF. The CDR3, as DNA: TGTGCCAGCAGCTACGATAGACTAGTCCAGAATGAGCAGTTCTTC.

This chain connects TRBV14 to TRBJ2-1, with D perhaps TRBD1 (5 bases). This CDR3 contains 18 residues. V lost 1 base, J lost 0 bases, and 16 bases lay in between. Germline V gives CDR1 SGHDN, CDR2 FVKESK. CDR3 in amino acids: CASSQGAWQGFSYNEQFF. In DNA form, the CDR3 reads TGTGCCAGCAGCCAAGGGGCCTGGCAGGGTTTCTCCTACAATGAGCAGTTCTTC.

A note on this clone: At one of its ends the junction is not consistent with the germline gene, which may arise from a read error. The chain has TRBV7-7 and TRBJ2-2; 8 bases line up with TRBD2. The CDR3 totals 15 residues. Germline CDR1 SSHAT, CDR2 FNYEAQ (reference sequence). CDR3 sequence: CASSLSGGNTGELFF. The CDR3 nucleotides are TGTGCTAGCAGCTTGAGCGGGGGGAACACCGGGGAGCTGTTTTTT.

This clone has only a few counts. The chain is built from TRBV2 and TRBJ1-4; D is undetermined. Germline values: CDR1 SNHLY, CDR2 FYNNEI. V dropped 4 bases and J dropped 4 bases, with 4 bases sitting between them. This CDR3 is built from 12 residues. The CDR3 bases are TGTGCCAGCAGTGTCTTTAATGAAAAACTGTTTTTT. It codes for CASSVFNEKLFF.

The rearrangement joins TRBV5-6 to TRBJ1-1; TRBD1 is a possible D gene (5 bases). V gave up 5 bases and J gave up 7 bases, with 15 bases separating them. This CDR3 spans 13 amino acids. Germline values: CDR1 SGHDT, CDR2 YYEEEE. CDR3 residues: CASRATATGEAFF. The CDR3 DNA reads TGTGCCAGCAGGGCGACAGCCACCGGTGAAGCTTTCTTT. Full variable domain (missing parts from reference TRBV5-6 and TRBJ1-1): DAGVTQSPTHLIKTRGQQVTLRCSPKSGHDTVSWYQQALGQGPQFIFQYYEEEERQRGNFPDRFSGHQFPNYSSELNVNALLLGDSALYLCASRATATGEAFFGQGTRLTVV.

This chain links TRBV27 with TRBJ2-7, with TRBD2 matching over 9 bases. The V and J ends lost 1 base and 3 bases, in that order; junction bases with no gene match: 7. Germline assignment: CDR1 MNHEY and CDR2 SMNVEV (reference sequence). The CDR3 contains 16 residues. Written as DNA, the CDR3 is TGTGCCAGCAGTTTATTTGCTAGCGGGATAAGCTACGAGCAGTACTTC. It specifies CASSLFASGISYEQYF.

In this sample, this clone turned up once. The V gene is TRBV19, the J gene TRBJ1-1; 8 positions match TRBD1. J was trimmed by 1 base and V by 3 bases; bases with no gene match: 4. The CDR3 runs to 15 residues. The germline CDR1 and CDR2 sequences are LNHDA and SQIVND (reference sequence). CDR3 protein: CASSMGQASNTEAFF. The CDR3 region has the DNA TGTGCCAGTAGTATGGGACAGGCTTCGAACACTGAAGCTTTCTTT.

V gene TRBV30 combines with J gene TRBJ2-2; 11 bases agree with TRBD2. This CDR3 is built from 16 residues. V dropped 5 bases and J dropped 5; count of bases not matched to a gene: 10. Germline V lookup: CDR1 GTSNPN, CDR2 SVGIG (reference sequence). In nucleotides, the CDR3 is TGTGCCTGGGGGGGTAGTAGCGGGAGGGTTACCGGGGAGCTGTTTTTT. Translated, it gives CAWGGSSGRVTGELFF.